Following are 14 T cell receptor beta chains from one sample sequenced in a study of T cell responses to AZD1222 COVID-19 vaccine. Profiled with immunoSEQ multiplex PCR; TCRdb holds only in-frame clones, not every one. The repertoire holds some 160,000 clones, around nine tenths seen once, with roughly 1.6% in the top ten. Sequences were derived from peripheral blood, sampled on day 0 of AZD1222 vaccination. These receptors were taken from an adult in good health.

Only one count was recorded for this clone. The chain combines TRBV6-5 with TRBJ2-5; 8 nucleotides match TRBD1. The J segment lost 7 bases and the V segment lost 2 bases, leaving 6 bases of the junction unmatched. The CDR3 is made up of 14 amino acids. Germline V CDR1 and CDR2: MNHEY, SVGAGI. This chain's CDR3 is CASSYDRGRGTQYF. The CDR3, as DNA: TGTGCCAGCAGTTACGACAGGGGACGAGGGACCCAGTACTTC.

The chain employs TRBV2 and TRBJ2-7, with TRBD1 as a possible D gene (7 bases). This CDR3 has 15 residues. CDR1 SNHLY and CDR2 FYNNEI come from the germline V gene. V was clipped by 0 bases and J by 4 bases, with 13 bases between them. The chain's CDR3 is CASSEAPGGGYEQYF. DNA of the CDR3: TGTGCCAGCAGTGAAGCGCCAGGGGGAGGTTACGAGCAGTACTTC.

The chain joins TRBV10-2 to TRBJ2-1; D possibly corresponds to TRBD2 (5 bases). V shed 4 bases and J shed 0 bases, with 13 bases lying between them. The CDR3 runs to 16 residues. Germline CDR1 is WSHSY and CDR2 is SAAADI. CDR3 nucleotides: TGCGCCAGCAGTGGATCTAGCCTACTCTCCTACAATGAGCAGTTCTTC. Encoded protein: CASSGSSLLSYNEQFF.

This clone was seen just once. The V and J genes are TRBV11-1 and TRBJ1-1, with 7 positions matching TRBD1. V shed 1 base, J shed 5 bases, and the junction held 10 bases outside the gene matches. CDR1 SGHAT and CDR2 FQDESV come from the germline V gene (reference sequence). CDR3 size: 16 residues. This CDR3 is CASSLDVIEGATEAFF. The CDR3 DNA follows: TGTGCCAGCAGCTTAGATGTTATCGAGGGGGCTACTGAAGCTTTCTTT.

The chain has TRBV5-1 and TRBJ2-1; 8 nucleotides match TRBD1. Germline CDR1 and CDR2: SGHRS and YFSETQ. This CDR3 has 16 amino acids. With 0 bases clipped from V and 2 bases from J, the junction kept 4 bases outside the gene matches. CDR3 DNA: TGCGCCAGCAGCTTGGCCTTGGGACAGGCCTACAATGAGCAGTTCTTC. The encoded protein is CASSLALGQAYNEQFF.

The count of this clone is one. The chain has TRBV29-1 and TRBJ2-1; TRBD2 matches 9 bases. V gave up 2 bases and J gave up 4 bases; unmatched junction bases: 3. The CDR3 spans 14 residues. Germline CDR1 is SQVTM and CDR2 is ANQGSEA. CDR3 protein: CSVERLAVYNEQFF. The CDR3 DNA follows: TGCAGCGTTGAAAGACTAGCGGTTTACAATGAGCAGTTCTTC.

The rearrangement joins TRBV3-1 (or the pseudogene TRBV3-2) to TRBJ2-3; no definite D call. CDR3 size: 13 residues. The germline gives CDR1 LGHDT, CDR2 YNNKEL (reference sequence). Trimming cost V 1 base and J 4 bases, with 6 bases left between them. The CDR3, as DNA: TGTGCCAGCAGCCAAGTAGTGTCAGATACGCAGTATTTT. Encoded protein: CASSQVVSDTQYF.

This clone is a singleton in its sample. The chain employs TRBV13 and TRBJ1-2, with 7 bases matching TRBD1. The CDR3 runs 12 residues. Unmatched junction bases numbered 6, after V lost 7 bases and J lost 7 bases. Germline CDR1 is PRHDT and CDR2 is FYEKMQ (reference sequence). DNA of the CDR3: TGTGCCAGCAACAGACAGGGTTCTGGCTACACCTTC. This sequence encodes CASNRQGSGYTF.

The chain employs TRBV18 and TRBJ2-5; the D is unclear. Trimming cost V 0 bases and J 4 bases, with 9 bases left between them. Per germline, CDR1 KGHSH and CDR2 LQKENI. The length of the CDR3 is 14 residues. CDR3 DNA: TGTGCCAGCTCACCACCGGGCCTTAGAGAGACCCAGTACTTC. It codes for CASSPPGLRETQYF.

This chain joins TRBV19 and TRBJ2-5; 7 bases are a match to TRBD2. The CDR3 is 15 residues long. CDR1 is LNHDA, CDR2 SQIVND, per germline (reference sequence). The J segment lost 0 bases and the V segment lost 5 bases, leaving 6 bases of the junction unmatched. CDR3 loop: CASSGKGTNQETQYF. The CDR3 DNA reads as TGTGCCAGTAGTGGGAAAGGGACTAACCAAGAGACCCAGTACTTC.

Remarks on this clone: Other nucleotide sequences in the sample specify the same CDR3. The chain uses TRBV6-5 and TRBJ2-7; TRBD1 matches at 10 bases. V trimming: 6 bases; J trimming: 3 bases; junction bases outside the gene matches: 5. The CDR3 runs to 14 residues. Germline CDR1 reads MNHEY; CDR2 reads SVGAGI. The DNA of the CDR3 is TGTGCCAGCAGCCGGGACAGGGGAATCTACGAGCAGTACTTC. It codes for CASSRDRGIYEQYF.

This chain uses TRBV27 with TRBJ1-6, with D perhaps TRBD1 (6 bases). The CDR3 is 14 residues long. Trimming took off 4 bases at V and 5 bases at J, with 9 bases between the two ends. The V gene's germline CDR1 is MNHEY and CDR2 SMNVEV (reference sequence). CDR3 coding DNA: TGTGCCAGCAGTTACAGGGAGAATAATTCACCCCTCCACTTT. Translating gives CASSYRENNSPLHF.

A note on this clone: A junction boundary mismatches the germline segment, possibly from a read error. V is TRBV7-7 and J is TRBJ1-1; possibly TRBD1 for D (5 bases). CDR1 is SSHAT, CDR2 FNYEAQ, per germline (reference sequence). The CDR3 runs to 15 residues. CDR3 nucleotide sequence: TGTGCTAGCAGCCCCCCGGAGGGGATGAACACTGAAGCTTTCTTT. Translated: CASSPPEGMNTEAFF. The entire variable domain, with the rest obtained from reference TRBV7-7 and TRBJ1-1, is as follows: GAGVSQSPRYKVTKRGQDVTLRCDPISSHATLYWYQQALGQGPEFLTYFNYEAQPDKSGLPSDRFSAERPEGSISTLTIQRTEQRDSAMYRCASSPPEGMNTEAFFGQGTRLTVV.

The chain uses TRBV24-1 and TRBJ2-3, with D perhaps matching TRBD1 or TRBD2 (5 bases each). V gave up 3 bases and J gave up 1 base, with 16 bases separating them. This CDR3 is built from 17 residues. The germline gives CDR1 KGHDR, CDR2 SFDVKD. CDR3 nucleotide sequence: TGTGCCACCAGTGATCCCCGGGGTCAAGGGGGCACAGATACGCAGTATTTT. Amino acid sequence: CATSDPRGQGGTDTQYF.